The clone carrying this TCR beta chain was detected a few times. Input was around 1.9 ug genomic DNA, or all available if less. Only in-frame clones appear in the TCRdb table, and some are missing; sequencing was by immunoSEQ multiplex PCR. This table holds tens of thousands of clones, approximately 78% found once. This entry is derived from a study of glioma-infiltrating T cells after dendritic cell vaccination. Germline V gene data show CDR1 as SQVTM and CDR2 as ANQGSEA. V shed 3 bases, J shed 3 bases, and the junction held 1 base outside the gene matches. This CDR3 contains 13 residues. This specimen was blood, taken before dendritic cell vaccination. This clonotype was obtained from a human donor with glioblastoma. The V gene is TRBV29-1, the J gene TRBJ2-2; 7 positions agree with TRBD1. The CDR3 DNA reads TGCAGCGTTGAGACAGGGTACACCGGGGAGCTGTTTTTT. Translated, it gives CSVETGYTGELFF.